Listed below are T cell receptor beta chains from one sample, sequenced in a study of shared T cell receptors in the human thymus. The table came from immunoSEQ multiplex PCR; TCRdb's copy has only in-frame clones and leaves some out. The table shows some 660,000 clones, with approximately 87% occurring only once. This same sample was also taken into another study, of human thymus T cells.

The sequenced material came from thymocytes. These receptors all stem from a boy younger than two with a congenital heart defect. The CDR3 runs from the conserved cysteine through the conserved F or W. D genes are given only for firm matches. The size of a clone is reported for some rows only, either as once, few or many, or as a class for expanded clones.

cdr3_nt cdr3_aa clone_size j_call v_call d_call
TGTGCCAGCAGCCTGCGACCGGGACTAGTAACCGGGGAGCTGTTTTTT CASSLRPGLVTGELFF NA TRBJ2-2 TRBV14 TRBD2
TGCGCCAGCAGCCACCGACTAGCGGTTCCCATCAATGAGCAGTTCTTC CASSHRLAVPINEQFF NA TRBJ2-1 TRBV4-1 TRBD2
TGTGCCAGCAGCCAAGGGCGGGGACTAGCGGACGAGCAGTACTTC CASSQGRGLADEQYF NA TRBJ2-7 TRBV4-2 TRBD2
TGTGCCAGCAGTGAATTTCAGGGAAGTTCTGGAAACACCATATATTTT CASSEFQGSSGNTIYF few TRBJ1-3 TRBV6-1 NA
TGCAGTGCCCAGGGTTCGGCACCCCTCCACTTT CSAQGSAPLHF NA TRBJ1-6 TRBV20-1 NA
TGTGCCAGCAGTGAAACCTATAATTCCCCCCTCCACTTT CASSETYNSPLHF NA TRBJ1-6 TRBV6-1 NA
TGTGCCACCAGCGGCCACCTCGGGACTAGCGGTTTCAATGAGCAGTTCTTC CATSGHLGTSGFNEQFF NA TRBJ2-1 TRBV15 TRBD2
TGTGCCAGCAGCCAAGACCTTCCCCGGACTAGCGGCTACAATGAGCAGTTCTTC CASSQDLPRTSGYNEQFF NA TRBJ2-1 TRBV14 TRBD2
TGTGCCAGCAGCTTAGAGCGGGGGGAAGGCGAGCAGTACTTC CASSLERGEGEQYF NA TRBJ2-7 TRBV7-2 TRBD2
TGTGCCAGCAGCTCCCCAATACAGGGTAGGGGCTACACCTTC CASSSPIQGRGYTF once TRBJ1-2 TRBV5-5 NA
TGTGCCAGCAGCTTAGATCAGCGGGGAAACACCATATATTTT CASSLDQRGNTIYF NA TRBJ1-3 TRBV11-2 NA
TGTGCCAGTAGTGCCCGGACAGGACCCTACCAAGAGACCCAGTACTTC CASSARTGPYQETQYF NA TRBJ2-5 TRBV19 TRBD1
TGCGCCAGCAGCCAAGAGTCTTTAGATTTCGTCAGGGGCGCGGCGGTGGCTACTGAAGCTTTCTTT CASSQESLDFVRGAAVATEAFF NA TRBJ1-1 TRBV4-3 NA
TGCAGTGCTAGTTCGGGGAACACCATATATTTT CSASSGNTIYF NA TRBJ1-3 TRBV20-1 NA
TGTGCCAGCAGTCTTGACAGGGATTACGAGCAGTACTTC CASSLDRDYEQYF NA TRBJ2-7 TRBV28 TRBD1
TGTGCCAGCAGCTTGCGGGGGGCGAACACCGGGGAGCTGTTTTTT CASSLRGANTGELFF NA TRBJ2-2 TRBV5-6 TRBD2
TGTGCCAGCAGCCTTGGCCCCGGAAACACCATATATTTT CASSLGPGNTIYF NA TRBJ1-3 TRBV28 NA
TGTGCCAGCACCCGCGGGACAGGGCTGGGATCACCCCTCCACTTT CASTRGTGLGSPLHF NA TRBJ1-6 TRBV27 TRBD1
TGTGCCAGCAGTCCCTATCCGCCCCAGCATTTT CASSPYPPQHF NA TRBJ1-5 TRBV27 NA
TGCGCCAGCAGCAGTGCCCAGGGCTTCGGCACAGATACGCAGTATTTT CASSSAQGFGTDTQYF once TRBJ2-3 TRBV5-1 NA
TGTGCCAGCGGCATCTCCTACGAGCAGTACTTC CASGISYEQYF NA TRBJ2-7 TRBV7-9 NA
TGTGCCAGCAGCTTAGAAGTCCGCGAATCGGACGAGCAGTACTTC CASSLEVRESDEQYF NA TRBJ2-7 TRBV11-2 NA
TGCGCCAGCAGCTTGGGACAGAACACCGGGGAGCTGTTTTTT CASSLGQNTGELFF NA TRBJ2-2 TRBV5-1 NA
TGCGCCAGCAGCCCGACTAGTTACTCCTACGAGCAGTACTTC CASSPTSYSYEQYF NA TRBJ2-7 TRBV5-1 NA
TGTGCCAGCAGCTTAAGTTCAACAGGGGACACTGAAGCTTTCTTT CASSLSSTGDTEAFF NA TRBJ1-1 TRBV7-3 TRBD1
TGTGCCAGCCAGCAGGGGATGAACACCGGGGAGCTGTTTTTT CASQQGMNTGELFF NA TRBJ2-2 TRBV28 NA